This T cell receptor beta chain originates from a study of cytomegalovirus exposure and HLA in healthy donors (dated by TCRdb to the late 2010s). At the level of the whole study: According to an earlier analysis of around 600 of the donors, about 179 million T cells yielded roughly 110 million unique TCR beta sequences and 276 Gb of sequence data. A later genetic analysis used genome-wide SNP genotypes for about 60% of the roughly 670 donors, treating that subset as a discovery cohort. The study used immunosequencing to profile the T cell repertoires of 666 subjects and linked those repertoires to cytomegalovirus serostatus. In a later analysis, previously published TCR beta repertoires from several hundred donors were re-analyzed and high-resolution HLA genotyping was added so that TCR occurrence patterns could be studied. Among 300 to 500 genotyped donors of the cohort, an average of around 250,000 unique TCR beta nucleotide sequences was sequenced per donor, of which roughly 17% were non-productive. About five DR-DQ haplotypes were treated as single units for association and clustering because of strong linkage in the cohort. In addition to the first cohort of 666 subjects, a separate validation cohort of 130 or so different subjects was used. Donor age, sex, ethnicity and CMV serostatus were collected together with the repertoire data. An early release covering roughly 640 HLA-typed donors comprised about 300 gigabases of sequencing data and roughly 85 million unique TCR sequences. To predict cytomegalovirus infection status, the study combined high-throughput TCR immunosequencing, statistical association of individual TCRs with disease status, and machine learning. All discovery cohort repertoires had been generated on a single sequencing platform. Class I and class II HLA loci were covered by the typing at four-digit resolution. The genetic ancestry cluster associated with self-reported Caucasian donors included roughly four fifths of the approximately 410 genotyped donors. Typing coverage varied by locus: 629-630 donors for A, B, C, DRB1 and DQB1; under 550 for DQA1; more than 600 for DPA1; about 450 for DPB1. The study aimed to test whether cataloging public T cell receptors could reveal signatures of past pathogen exposure. An earlier analysis of around 540 of the donors applied high-throughput TCR beta sequencing to assess whether each TCR beta V gene segment acted as functional or pseudogenic. The later analysis used no new phenotypic data to find candidate immune exposures, relying instead on TCR beta sequences and their occurrence across donors. Overall study results and their limits: A further reported finding was that TCR beta sequences accurately predicted the HLA-A and HLA-B alleles for most subjects in the first cohort. Compared with equally common non-associated chains, HLA-associated TCR beta chains in a later analysis were more clonally expanded and had lower generation probabilities. In a later analysis, the rate of TCR association differed among HLA loci, with DRB1 alleles having the most associated TCRs and HLA-C alleles having the fewest. HLA typing was unavailable for some donors at each locus, so association tests used only the typed subset. In a later analysis, most CMV-associated TCR beta chains were found to appear HLA-restricted, with HLA associations seemingly driven largely by CMV exposure. Broadly in line with IMGT annotations, most TCR beta V segments showed up in productive rearrangements about 87% or about 30% of the time in an earlier analysis of approximately 640 of the donors. A group of highly shared sequence variants was considered likely to be a technical artifact of the sequencing pipeline. According to a later analysis, parvovirus B19, influenza, CMV and Epstein-Barr virus appeared linked to several top co-occurrence clusters. The presence/absence analyses assumed that sequencing depth was roughly uniform across donors, and that assumption may not be true. The only immune exposure information available for the cohort was CMV serostatus. The classifier was reported to diagnose cytomegalovirus status with high specificity and sensitivity in both the original and validation cohorts. Because counts were too low, 15 to 20 rarely observed V segments, including chromosome 9 orphons, were excluded from the earlier analysis of 587 of the donors. This cohort had only TCR beta chains sequenced, and the lack of alpha or paired-chain data limited which features could be detected. A later genetic analysis associated a missense DCLRE1C variant with V-gene and J-gene trimming of TCR beta chains, and an independent cohort replicated the association. In a later analysis, 16,951 TCR beta sequences were associated with specific HLA alleles at a false discovery rate of 0.05. Some IMGT-functional V segments, including TRBV6-2 and TRBV6-3, could not be distinguished by the 87-base-pair reads and were therefore excluded. Correlated functional status among segregating V segments might reflect linkage disequilibrium, but an unknown experimental factor could not be ruled out. When HLA alleles, especially DR and DQ, strongly co-occurred, TCR associations were difficult to assign to individual alleles. Compared with the approximately 720-donor mean, donors in an Asian-associated ancestry cluster had fewer N-insertions in productive TCRs, according to a later genetic analysis. Across donors, most TCR sequences were observed very rarely, whereas some public TCRs were present in many individuals. In the study, 150 to 200 TCR beta chains were listed as associated with cytomegalovirus. A few of the identified cytomegalovirus-associated TCR beta chains were confirmed in vitro to be specific for cytomegalovirus antigens. It was suggested by the authors that the approach could potentially be generalized to other disease states and immunological phenotypes.

Library generation was performed with the immunoSEQ multiplex PCR assay. A mixture of 60 forward primers for TCR Vbeta segments and 13 reverse primers for TCR Jbeta segments was used in the multiplex PCR. The CDR3 region of rearranged TCR beta genes was amplified from genomic DNA by a multiplex PCR assay. The amplified TCR beta libraries were sequenced on the Illumina HiSeq System as 87-base-pair reads. The study's own analysis went as follows. A later analysis tallied roughly 80 million unique TCR beta chains across the 550 to 850 repertoires, and approximately 12 million of those chains were shared by two or more donors. Raw reads were error-corrected and collapsed into unique sequences with a nearest-neighbor algorithm that merged closely related sequences to remove PCR and sequencing errors. To assign V, D and J gene segments, CDR3 sequences were aligned to IMGT reference sequences. For a sequence to be retained, at least a six-nucleotide match to both a V gene segment and a J gene segment was required. Rearrangements were called productive when the CDR3 lacked stop codons and stayed in frame with V and J; all others were non-productive. CDR3 was defined according to IMGT convention as the region running from the second conserved V-encoded cysteine to the conserved J-encoded phenylalanine. The earlier analysis of about 620 of the donors excluded sequences that lacked an unambiguous match to a single V gene segment. An earlier analysis of fewer than 650 of the donors classified V segments as functional when productive rearrangements were above 56.7% and as segregating when the standard deviation between donors was above 5%. A statistical classification framework was built to diagnose cytomegalovirus status from the catalog of TCR beta chain sequences. V and J gene assignment, in a later analysis, came from comparing TCR nucleotide sequences with IMGT/GENE-DB human TR gene sequences. Using the TCRdist pipeline, a later analysis assigned CDR3 sequences along with most-parsimonious VDJ recombination scenarios. A later analysis defined each TCR beta chain by its CDR3 amino acid sequence plus V-gene family, and excluded reads lacking a unique V-gene family. To address suspected cross-contamination and a sequencing artifact, a later analysis removed 592 highly shared, low-generation-probability nucleotide sequences. In a later analysis, a clonal expansion index was calculated for each public chain from normalized within-repertoire ranks of inferred template counts. In a later analysis, generation probabilities were computed using a VDJ recombination model fitted to out-of-frame rearrangements, and the results were checked against IGoR. In a later analysis, TCR-TCR, TCR-HLA and TCR-CMV co-occurrence was scored with hypergeometric tests, and a repertoire-size bias correction was applied to TCR pairs. False discovery rates were estimated in a later analysis by permuting HLA or CMV assignments 20 times. A later analysis grouped co-occurring TCRs with DBSCAN, adding TCRdist sequence similarity when clustering within HLA-allele-positive subsets. For co-occurrence clustering, repertoires with fewer than 30,000 or more than 120,000 public chains were excluded, along with roughly five repertoires with anomalous nucleotide sharing. TCRdb took over this immuneACCESS table, retaining in-frame rearrangements with V and J assigned. Such tables are incomplete; in checked studies, under half of the missing clones stem from an unresolved V gene, and the remainder is unexplained. For V, J and clone size, that table is used; D and trimming come from the DNA. The sample table holds 85,000 to 95,000 clones, of which about 68% were seen once. The ten biggest clones cover approximately 20% of the sample.

Concerning this clone itself: Its cognate antigen has yet to be identified. Per-nucleotide qualities are absent, and no much larger clonotype sits a single base away.

The cohort comprised several hundred healthy bone marrow donors. At the time of sampling, all cohort members were nominally healthy, though unrecorded immune exposures were likely present. The donor was CMV seropositive and was included in the group of about 290 seropositive cohort members. Every donor gave a peripheral blood sample, and the peripheral blood mononuclear cells from that sample were used for TCR beta sequencing. The Qiagen DNeasy Blood Extraction Kit was used to extract genomic DNA from the blood cell samples. At the junction V is shortened by 8 bases and J by 5 bases; bases outside the gene matches: 7. The CDR3 runs 14 amino acids, cysteine and phenylalanine included. The retained sequence is limited to the CDR3, 42 bases, with the frame set at the first base. CDR1 and CDR2 are read off the germline V gene as MNHNS and SASEGT.

Sequences were obtained from PBMCs. The chain is made from TRBV6-1 and TRBJ2-1; 9 central bases correspond to TRBD2. This TCR was sampled from a man in his thirties or forties in good health and CMV-seropositive. The CDR3 loop reads CASSRLAGNNEQFF. DNA sequence: TGTGCCAGCTCCCGCCTAGCGGGAAACAATGAGCAGTTCTTC.